The 6 T cell receptor beta chains below come from one sample, sequenced in a study of beta chain features in type 1 diabetes. The antigens of these receptors remain unknown. Whole-study results and caveats: Type 1 diabetes patients had moderately but significantly shorter TCRB CDR3s in all four CD4+ subsets.

Reverse transcribing all isolated RNA meant expressed TCRB transcripts were sequenced. Assay: immunoSEQ multiplex PCR; the TCRdb copy retains only in-frame clones and omits some. This table holds about 340,000 clones, 13% found once. Sequencing was performed on naive CD4+ T cells from blood. These receptors were taken from a woman under 30 with type 1 diabetes.

This clone was detected once. This rearrangement joins TRBV6-5 to TRBJ2-7; D is unresolved. The length of the CDR3 is 14 residues. The germline V gene encodes CDR1 MNHEY and CDR2 SVGAGI. The V end lost 1 base, the J end lost 6 bases, and 13 bases lay between the germline ends. CDR3 residues: CASSYFGVLGEQYF. CDR3 DNA sequence: TGTGCCAGCAGTTACTTCGGCGTCCTAGGCGAGCAGTACTTC.

To note about this clone: Sequence at one end of the junction differs from germline and may be a read error. The chain employs TRBV6-5 and TRBJ1-1; D remains unclear. The germline V gene encodes CDR1 MNHEY and CDR2 SVGAGI. The CDR3 runs 15 residues. The CDR3, as DNA: TGTGCCAGCAGTTACTCACCCTCCCAGAACGCTGAAGCTTTCTTT. Its translation is CASSYSPSQNAEAFF.

In its sample, this clone was seen a few times. This chain joins TRBV18 and TRBJ2-7; TRBD1 agrees at 7 bases. CDR3 size: 15 residues. V shed 3 bases, J shed 2 bases, and the junction held 7 bases outside the gene matches. Germline CDR1 reads KGHSH; CDR2 reads LQKENI. CDR3 nucleotides: TGTGCCAGCTCACCTTCCCGGGACAGCACCTACGAGCAGTACTTC. Translating it yields CASSPSRDSTYEQYF.

The chain has TRBV7-8 and TRBJ2-7; 9 bases match TRBD1. The germline V gene encodes CDR1 SGHVS and CDR2 FQNEAQ. CDR3 length equals 15 residues. V lost 3 bases to trimming and J lost 6 bases; unmatched junction nucleotides: 9. CDR3 in amino acids: CASSFQRDRELEQYF. CDR3 sequence (DNA): TGTGCCAGCAGCTTTCAACGGGACAGGGAACTCGAGCAGTACTTC.

This clone turned up a few times. The chain employs TRBV30 and TRBJ2-7; TRBD1 is a possible D gene (7 bases). V gave up 5 bases and J gave up 3 bases, with 17 bases separating them. Germline V gene data show CDR1 as GTSNPN and CDR2 as SVGIG (reference sequence). The CDR3 is 14 amino acids. CDR3 in amino acids: CAWGRRGPYYEQYF. In DNA form, the CDR3 reads TGTGCCTGGGGGAGGAGGGGGCCATACTACGAGCAGTACTTC.

The chain links TRBV10-3 to TRBJ2-3; D gene ambiguous. The CDR3 is made up of 16 amino acids. V lost 5 bases to trimming and J lost 1 base, with 16 bases between them. The germline V gene has CDR1 ENHRY and CDR2 SYGVKD. CDR3 in amino acids: CAISPDSPRGTDTQYF. The CDR3 nucleotides read TGTGCCATCAGTCCAGATTCCCCACGGGGCACAGATACGCAGTATTTT.